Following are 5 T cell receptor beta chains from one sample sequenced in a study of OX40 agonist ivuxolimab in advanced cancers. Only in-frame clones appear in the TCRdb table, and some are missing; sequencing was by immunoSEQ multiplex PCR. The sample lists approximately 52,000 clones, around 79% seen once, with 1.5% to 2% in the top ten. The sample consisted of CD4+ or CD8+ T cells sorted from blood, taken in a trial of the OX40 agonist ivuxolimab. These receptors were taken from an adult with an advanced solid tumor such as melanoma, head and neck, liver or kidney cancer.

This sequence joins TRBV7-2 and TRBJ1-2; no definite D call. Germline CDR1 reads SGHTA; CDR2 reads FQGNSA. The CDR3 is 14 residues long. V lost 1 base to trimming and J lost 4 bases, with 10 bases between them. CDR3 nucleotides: TGTGCCAGCAGCTTAGACGCTGAAGTCTATGGCTACACCTTC. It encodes CASSLDAEVYGYTF.

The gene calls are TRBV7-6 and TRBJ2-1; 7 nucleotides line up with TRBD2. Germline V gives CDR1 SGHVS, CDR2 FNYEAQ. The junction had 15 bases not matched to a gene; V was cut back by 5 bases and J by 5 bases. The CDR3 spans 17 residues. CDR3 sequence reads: CASSTKRDSPLHNEQFF. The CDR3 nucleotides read TGTGCCAGCAGCACTAAGCGGGACTCACCACTTCACAATGAGCAGTTCTTC.

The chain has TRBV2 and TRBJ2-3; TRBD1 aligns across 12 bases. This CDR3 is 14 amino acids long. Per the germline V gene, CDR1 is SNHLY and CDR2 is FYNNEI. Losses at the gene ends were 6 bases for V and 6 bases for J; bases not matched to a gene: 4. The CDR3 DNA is TGTGCCAGCAGCACGGGACAGGGGGCGGATACGCAGTATTTT. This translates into CASSTGQGADTQYF. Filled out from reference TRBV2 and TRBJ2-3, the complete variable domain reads EPEVTQTPSHQVTQMGQEVILRCVPISNHLYFYWYRQILGQKVEFLVSFYNNEISEKSEIFDDQFSVERPDGSNFTLKIRSTKLEDSAMYFCASSTGQGADTQYFGPGTRLTVL.

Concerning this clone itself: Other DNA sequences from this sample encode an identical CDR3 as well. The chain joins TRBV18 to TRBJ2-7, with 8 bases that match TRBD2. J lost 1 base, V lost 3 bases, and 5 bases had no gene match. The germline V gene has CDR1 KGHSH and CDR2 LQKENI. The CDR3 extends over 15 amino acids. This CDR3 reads CASSPGGGRSYEQYF. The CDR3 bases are TGTGCCAGCTCACCCGGGGGGGGCAGGTCCTACGAGCAGTACTTC.

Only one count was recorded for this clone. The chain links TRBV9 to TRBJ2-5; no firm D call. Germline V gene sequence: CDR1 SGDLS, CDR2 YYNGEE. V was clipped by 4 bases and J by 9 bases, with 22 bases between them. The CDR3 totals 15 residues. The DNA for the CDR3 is TGTGCCAGCAGCTGCCTTTGTGGACGGCCCAATTCCCAGTACTTC. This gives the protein CASSCLCGRPNSQYF. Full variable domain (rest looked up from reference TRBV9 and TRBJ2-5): DSGVTQTPKHLITATGQRVTLRCSPRSGDLSVYWYQQSLDQGLQFLIQYYNGEERAKGNILERFSAQQFPDLHSELNLSSLELGDSALYFCASSCLCGRPNSQYFGPGTRLLVL.